This note documents a single T cell receptor (beta chain) sequence. Its antigen is still unknown. Sequencing was performed with immunoSEQ multiplex PCR; in TCRdb, only in-frame clones are kept and a portion is missing. The table lists roughly 25,000 clones, roughly 80% of them singletons, with 18% in the top ten. The entry originates in a study of CD4 T cells in relation to SARS-CoV-2 and coronaviruses. The wider study: ViraFEST: approximately 10-day antigen culture of PBMCs, then TCR beta CDR3 sequencing. No peptide or an HIV-1 Nef peptide pool served as negative control.

CD4+ T cells from unexposed donors were obtained before the COVID-19 pandemic (2011-2018). The cells were cultured for under 13 days before CD4+ T cells were isolated. The clonotype was recovered from a human donor in good health. The sample taken for sequencing was CD4+ T cells from PBMCs, cultured in vitro.

Here the CDR3 DNA reads TGCGCCAGCAGCCAAGATTCCCCAGGGAGGAATGGCTACACCTTC. Its translation: CASSQDSPGRNGYTF. V usage is TRBV4-3 and J usage is TRBJ1-2; D is perhaps TRBD1 (5 bases). CDR1 is LGHNA, CDR2 YSLEER, per germline. V was pared by 0 bases and J by 6 bases, with 14 bases between. This CDR3 has 15 residues.